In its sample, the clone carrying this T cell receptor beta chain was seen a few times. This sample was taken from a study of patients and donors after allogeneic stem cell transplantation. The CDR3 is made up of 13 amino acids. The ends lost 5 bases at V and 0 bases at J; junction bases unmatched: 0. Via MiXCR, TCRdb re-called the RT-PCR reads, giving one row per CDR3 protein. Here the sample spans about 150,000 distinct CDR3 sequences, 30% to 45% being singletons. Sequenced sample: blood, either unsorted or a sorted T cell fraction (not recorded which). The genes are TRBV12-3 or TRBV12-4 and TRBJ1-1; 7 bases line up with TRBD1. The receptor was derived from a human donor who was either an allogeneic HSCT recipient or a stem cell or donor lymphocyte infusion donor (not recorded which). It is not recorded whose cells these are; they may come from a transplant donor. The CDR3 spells CASSTGVNTEAFF. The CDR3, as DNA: TGTGCCAGCAGTACAGGGGTGAACACTGAAGCTTTCTTT.